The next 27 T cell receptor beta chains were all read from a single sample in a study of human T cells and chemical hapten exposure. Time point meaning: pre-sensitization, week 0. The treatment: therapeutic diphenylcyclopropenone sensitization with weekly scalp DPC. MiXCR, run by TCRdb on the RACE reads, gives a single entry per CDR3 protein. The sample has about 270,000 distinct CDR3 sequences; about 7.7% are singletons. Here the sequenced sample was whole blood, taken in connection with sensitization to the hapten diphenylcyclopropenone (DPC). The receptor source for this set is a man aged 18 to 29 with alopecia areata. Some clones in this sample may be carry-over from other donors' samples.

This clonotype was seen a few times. CDR3: CATSDFTVSYGYTF. The DNA of the CDR3 is TGTGCCACCAGTGATTTCACAGTTTCCTATGGCTACACCTTC. This chain links TRBV24-1 with TRBJ1-2; the D is unclear. Trimming removed 1 base from V and 4 bases from J, with 9 bases in between. The germline gives CDR1 KGHDR, CDR2 SFDVKD. This CDR3 comprises 14 residues.

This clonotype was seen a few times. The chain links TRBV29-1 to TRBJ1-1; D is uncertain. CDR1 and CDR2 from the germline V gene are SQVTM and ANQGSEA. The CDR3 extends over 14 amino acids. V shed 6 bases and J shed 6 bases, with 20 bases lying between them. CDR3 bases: TGCAGCGTGGTGATCCGTCTAACTGTCGCTGAAGCTTTCTTT. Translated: CSVVIRLTVAEAFF.

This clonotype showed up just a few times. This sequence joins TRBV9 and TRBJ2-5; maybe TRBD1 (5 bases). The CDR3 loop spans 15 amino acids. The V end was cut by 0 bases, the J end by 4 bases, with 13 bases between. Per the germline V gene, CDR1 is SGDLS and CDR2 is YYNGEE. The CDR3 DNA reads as TGTGCCAGCAGCGTAGCCTCAGGGTTTGCAGAGACCCAGTACTTC. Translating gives CASSVASGFAETQYF.

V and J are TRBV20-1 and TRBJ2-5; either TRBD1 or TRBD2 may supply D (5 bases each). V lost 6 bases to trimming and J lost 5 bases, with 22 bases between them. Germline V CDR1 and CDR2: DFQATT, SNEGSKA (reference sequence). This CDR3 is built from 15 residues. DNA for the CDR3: TGCAGTGCGACTTATCGTACAGGTGGCGGGGAGACCCAGTACTTC. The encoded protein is CSATYRTGGGETQYF.

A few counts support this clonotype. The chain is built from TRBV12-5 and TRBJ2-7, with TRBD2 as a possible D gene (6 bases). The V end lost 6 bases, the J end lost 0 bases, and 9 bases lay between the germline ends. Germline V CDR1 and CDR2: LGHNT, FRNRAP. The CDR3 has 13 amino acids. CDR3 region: CASGTGSSYEQYV. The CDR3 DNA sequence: TGTGCTAGTGGCACCGGGAGCTCCTACGAGCAGTACGTC.

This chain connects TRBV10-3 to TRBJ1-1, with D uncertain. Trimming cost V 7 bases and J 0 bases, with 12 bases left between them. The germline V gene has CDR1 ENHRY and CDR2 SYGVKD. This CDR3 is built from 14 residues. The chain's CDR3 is CAITADRMNTEAFF. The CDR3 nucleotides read TGTGCCATCACCGCGGATCGGATGAACACTGAAGCTTTCTTT.

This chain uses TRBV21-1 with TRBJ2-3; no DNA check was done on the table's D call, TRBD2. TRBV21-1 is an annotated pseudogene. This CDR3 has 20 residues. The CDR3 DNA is TGTGCCAGCAGCAAAGTTCGGGGGCCAACCGGTCGAGGGCCCACAGATACGCAGTATTTT. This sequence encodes CASSKVRGPTGRGPTDTQYF.

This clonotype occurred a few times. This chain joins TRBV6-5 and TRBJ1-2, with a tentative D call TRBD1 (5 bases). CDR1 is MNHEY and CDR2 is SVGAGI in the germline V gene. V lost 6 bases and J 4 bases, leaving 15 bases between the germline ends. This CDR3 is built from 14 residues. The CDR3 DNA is TGTGCCAGCAGCCGGGTTTCTGGGGGCTATGGCTACACCTTC. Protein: CASSRVSGGYGYTF.

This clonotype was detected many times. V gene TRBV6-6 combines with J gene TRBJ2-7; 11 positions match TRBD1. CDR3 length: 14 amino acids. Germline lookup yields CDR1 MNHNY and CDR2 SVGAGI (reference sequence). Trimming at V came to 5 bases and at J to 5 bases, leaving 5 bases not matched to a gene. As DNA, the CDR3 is TGTGCCAGCAGTGCTTTGGGACAGGGGGACGAGCAGTACGTC. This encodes CASSALGQGDEQYV.

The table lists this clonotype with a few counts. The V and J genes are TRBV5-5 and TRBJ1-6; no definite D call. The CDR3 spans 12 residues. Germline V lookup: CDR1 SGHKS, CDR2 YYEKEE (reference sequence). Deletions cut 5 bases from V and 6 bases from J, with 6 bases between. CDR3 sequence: CASRYLNSPLHF. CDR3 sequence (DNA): TGTGCCAGCAGATATCTTAATTCACCCCTCCACTTT.

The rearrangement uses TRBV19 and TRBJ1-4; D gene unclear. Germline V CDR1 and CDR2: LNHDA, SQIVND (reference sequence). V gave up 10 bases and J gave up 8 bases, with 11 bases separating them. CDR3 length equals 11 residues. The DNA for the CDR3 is TGTGCCACCAAGCTCGGGGAAAAACTGTTTTTT. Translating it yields CATKLGEKLFF.

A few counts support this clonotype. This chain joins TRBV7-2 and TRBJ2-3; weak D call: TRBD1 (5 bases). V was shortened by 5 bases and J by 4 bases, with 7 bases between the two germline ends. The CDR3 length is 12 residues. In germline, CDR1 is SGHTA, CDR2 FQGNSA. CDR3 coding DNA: TGTGCCAGCAGCACCAGGGCAGATACGCAGTATTTT. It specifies CASSTRADTQYF.

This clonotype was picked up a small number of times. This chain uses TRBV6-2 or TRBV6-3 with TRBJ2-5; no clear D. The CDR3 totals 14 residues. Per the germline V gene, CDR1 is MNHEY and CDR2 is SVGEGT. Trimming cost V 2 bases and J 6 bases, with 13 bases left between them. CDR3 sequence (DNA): TGTGCCAGCAGTTACCTGGACGGATACCAGACCCAGTACTTC. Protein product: CASSYLDGYQTQYF.

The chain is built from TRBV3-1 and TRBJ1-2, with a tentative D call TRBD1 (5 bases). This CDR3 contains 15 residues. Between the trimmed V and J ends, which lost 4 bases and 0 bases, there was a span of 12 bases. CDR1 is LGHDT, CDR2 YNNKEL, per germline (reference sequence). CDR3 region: CASSPRRQSNYGYTF. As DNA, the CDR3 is TGTGCCAGCAGCCCTCGGCGACAGTCTAACTATGGCTACACCTTC.

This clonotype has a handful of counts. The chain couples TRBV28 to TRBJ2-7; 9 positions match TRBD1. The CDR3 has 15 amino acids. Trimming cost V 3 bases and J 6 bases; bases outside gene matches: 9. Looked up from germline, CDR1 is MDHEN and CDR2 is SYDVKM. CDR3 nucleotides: TGTGCCAGCAGTTTTACCCCGACAGGGGGATCCGAGCAGTACTTC. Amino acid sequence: CASSFTPTGGSEQYF.

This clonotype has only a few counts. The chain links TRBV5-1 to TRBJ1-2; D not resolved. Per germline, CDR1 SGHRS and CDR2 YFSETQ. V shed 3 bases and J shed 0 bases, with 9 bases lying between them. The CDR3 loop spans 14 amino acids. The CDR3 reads CASSSKPANYGYTF. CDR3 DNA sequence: TGCGCCAGCAGCTCGAAGCCCGCTAACTATGGCTACACCTTC.

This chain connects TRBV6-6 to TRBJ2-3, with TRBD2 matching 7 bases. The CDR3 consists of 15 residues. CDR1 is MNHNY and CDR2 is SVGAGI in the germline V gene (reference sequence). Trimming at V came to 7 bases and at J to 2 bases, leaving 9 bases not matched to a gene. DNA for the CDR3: TGTGCCAGCACCCCGAAGCGGGGTTTCACAGATACGCAGTATTTT. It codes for CASTPKRGFTDTQYF.

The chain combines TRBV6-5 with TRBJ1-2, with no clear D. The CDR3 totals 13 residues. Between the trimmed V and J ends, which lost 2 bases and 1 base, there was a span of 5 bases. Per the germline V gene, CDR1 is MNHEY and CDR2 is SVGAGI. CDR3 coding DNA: TGTGCCAGCAGTTACCGACTTAACTATGGCTACACCTTC. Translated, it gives CASSYRLNYGYTF.

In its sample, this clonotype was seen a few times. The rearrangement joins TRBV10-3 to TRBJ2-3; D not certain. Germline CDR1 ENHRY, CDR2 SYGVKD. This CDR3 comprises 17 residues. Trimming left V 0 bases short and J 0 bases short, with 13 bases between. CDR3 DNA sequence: TGTGCCATCAGTGAGTCGAGGAGAGCCTCTAGCACAGATACGCAGTATTTT. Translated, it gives CAISESRRASSTDTQYF.

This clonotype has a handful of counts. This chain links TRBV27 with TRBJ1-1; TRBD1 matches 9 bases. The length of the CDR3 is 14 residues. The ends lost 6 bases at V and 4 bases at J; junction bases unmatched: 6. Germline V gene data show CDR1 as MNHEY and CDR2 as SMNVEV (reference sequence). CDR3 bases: TGTGCCAGCAGGGACGGACAGGGGACCACTGAAGCTTTCTTT. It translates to CASRDGQGTTEAFF.

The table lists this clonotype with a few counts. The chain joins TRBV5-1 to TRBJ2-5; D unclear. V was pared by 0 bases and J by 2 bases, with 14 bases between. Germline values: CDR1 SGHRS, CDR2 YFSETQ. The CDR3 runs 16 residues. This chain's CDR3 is CASSLEGRSRQETQYF. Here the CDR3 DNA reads TGCGCCAGCAGCTTGGAAGGAAGATCTAGGCAAGAGACCCAGTACTTC.

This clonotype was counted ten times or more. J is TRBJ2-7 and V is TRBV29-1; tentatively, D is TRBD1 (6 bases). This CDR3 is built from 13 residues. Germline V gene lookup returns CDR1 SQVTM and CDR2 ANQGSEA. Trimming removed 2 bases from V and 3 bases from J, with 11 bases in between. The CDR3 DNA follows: TGCAGCGTTGAATCCAGGGGAGACTACGAGCAGTACTTC. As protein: CSVESRGDYEQYF.

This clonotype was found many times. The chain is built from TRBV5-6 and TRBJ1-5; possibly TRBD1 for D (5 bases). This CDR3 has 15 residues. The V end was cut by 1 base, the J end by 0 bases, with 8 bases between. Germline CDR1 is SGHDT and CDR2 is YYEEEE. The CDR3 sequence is CASSLRGYSNQPQHF. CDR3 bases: TGTGCCAGCAGCTTGAGGGGTTATAGCAATCAGCCCCAGCATTTT.

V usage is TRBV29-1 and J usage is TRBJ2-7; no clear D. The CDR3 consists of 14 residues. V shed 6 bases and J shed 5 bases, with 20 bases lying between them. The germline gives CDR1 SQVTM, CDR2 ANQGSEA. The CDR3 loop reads CSVLVQASSHEQYF. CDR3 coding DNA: TGCAGCGTCCTCGTGCAGGCTTCATCACACGAGCAGTACTTC.

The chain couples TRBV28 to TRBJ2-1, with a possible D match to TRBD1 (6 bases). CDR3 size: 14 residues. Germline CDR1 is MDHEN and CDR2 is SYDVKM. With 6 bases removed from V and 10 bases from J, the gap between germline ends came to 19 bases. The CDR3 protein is CASREAGVLGEQFF. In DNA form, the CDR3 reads TGTGCCAGCAGAGAGGCAGGGGTTTTAGGAGAGCAGTTCTTC. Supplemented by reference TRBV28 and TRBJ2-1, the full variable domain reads DVKVTQSSRYLVKRTGEKVFLECVQDMDHENMFWYRQDPGLGLRLIYFSYDVKMKEKGDIPEGYSVSREKKERFSLILESASTNQTSMYLCASREAGVLGEQFFGPGTRLTVL.

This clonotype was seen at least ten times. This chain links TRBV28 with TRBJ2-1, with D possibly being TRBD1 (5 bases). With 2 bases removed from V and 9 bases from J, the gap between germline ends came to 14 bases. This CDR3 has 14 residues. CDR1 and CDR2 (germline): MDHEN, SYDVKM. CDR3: CASSLPAGRGEQFF. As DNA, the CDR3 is TGTGCCAGCAGTTTACCGGCAGGGCGAGGTGAGCAGTTCTTC.

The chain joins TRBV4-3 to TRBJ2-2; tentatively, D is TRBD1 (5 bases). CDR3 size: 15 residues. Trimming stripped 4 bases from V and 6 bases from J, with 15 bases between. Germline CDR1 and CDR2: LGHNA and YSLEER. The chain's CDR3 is CASSRAGHHAGELFF. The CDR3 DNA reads TGCGCCAGCAGCCGAGCCGGACATCACGCCGGGGAGCTGTTTTTT.